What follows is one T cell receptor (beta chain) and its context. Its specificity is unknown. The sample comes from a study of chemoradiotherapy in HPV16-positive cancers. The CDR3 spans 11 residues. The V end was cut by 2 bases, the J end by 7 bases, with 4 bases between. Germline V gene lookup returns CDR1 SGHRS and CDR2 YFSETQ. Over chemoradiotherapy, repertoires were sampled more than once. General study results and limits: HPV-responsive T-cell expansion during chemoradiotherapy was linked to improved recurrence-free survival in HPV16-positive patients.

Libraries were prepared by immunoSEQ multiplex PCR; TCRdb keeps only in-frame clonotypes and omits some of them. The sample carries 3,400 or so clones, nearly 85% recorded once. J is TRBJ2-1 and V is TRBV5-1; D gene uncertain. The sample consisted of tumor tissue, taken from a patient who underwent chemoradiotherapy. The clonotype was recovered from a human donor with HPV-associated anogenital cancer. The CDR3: CASSFRNEQFF. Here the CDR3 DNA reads TGCGCCAGCAGCTTCCGGAATGAGCAGTTCTTC.